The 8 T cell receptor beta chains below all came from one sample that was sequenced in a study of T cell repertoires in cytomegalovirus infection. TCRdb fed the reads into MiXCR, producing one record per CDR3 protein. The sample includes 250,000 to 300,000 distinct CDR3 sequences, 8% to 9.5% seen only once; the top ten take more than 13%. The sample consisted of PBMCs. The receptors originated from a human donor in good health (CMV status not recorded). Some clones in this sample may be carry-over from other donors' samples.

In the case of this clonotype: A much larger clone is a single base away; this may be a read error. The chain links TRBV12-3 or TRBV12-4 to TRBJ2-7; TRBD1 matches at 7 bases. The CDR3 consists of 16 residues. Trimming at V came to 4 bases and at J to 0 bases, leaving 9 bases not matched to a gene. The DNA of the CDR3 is TGTGCCAGCAGTTACGGACAGGTTCGATTCTCCTACGAGCAGTACTTC. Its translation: CASSYGQVRFSYEQYF.

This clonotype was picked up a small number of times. CDR3 sequence: CASSLVPGHGYTF. The CDR3 DNA reads TGTGCCAGCAGTTTAGTCCCAGGGCATGGCTACACCTTC. This chain joins TRBV12-3 or TRBV12-4 and TRBJ1-2, with TRBD1 as a possible D gene (5 bases). Trimming cost V 1 base and J 6 bases, with 9 bases left between them. The CDR3 runs to 13 residues.

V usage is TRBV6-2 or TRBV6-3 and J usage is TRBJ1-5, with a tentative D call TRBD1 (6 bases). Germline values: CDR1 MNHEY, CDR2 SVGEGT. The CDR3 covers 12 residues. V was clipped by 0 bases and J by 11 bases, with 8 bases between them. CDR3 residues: CASSYSRGAQHF. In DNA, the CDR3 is TGTGCCAGCAGTTACTCGAGGGGGGCCCAGCATTTT.

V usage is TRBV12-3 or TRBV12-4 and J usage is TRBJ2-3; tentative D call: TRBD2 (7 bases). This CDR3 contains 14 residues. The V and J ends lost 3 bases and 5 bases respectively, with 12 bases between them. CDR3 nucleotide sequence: TGTGCCAGCAGTTTGGGGGGGCTGAGAGATACGCAGTATTTT. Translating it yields CASSLGGLRDTQYF.

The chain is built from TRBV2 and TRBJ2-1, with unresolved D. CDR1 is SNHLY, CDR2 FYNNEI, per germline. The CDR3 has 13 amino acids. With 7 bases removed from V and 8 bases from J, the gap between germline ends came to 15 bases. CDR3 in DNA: TGTGCCAGCACTATCGGGTCCCGCGATGAGCAGTTCTTC. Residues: CASTIGSRDEQFF.

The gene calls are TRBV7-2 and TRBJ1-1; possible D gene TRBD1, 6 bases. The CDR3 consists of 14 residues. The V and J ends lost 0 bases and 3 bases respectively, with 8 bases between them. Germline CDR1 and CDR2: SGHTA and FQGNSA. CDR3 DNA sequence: TGTGCCAGCAGCTTAGCGTGGACAGACACTGAAGCTTTCTTT. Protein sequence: CASSLAWTDTEAFF.

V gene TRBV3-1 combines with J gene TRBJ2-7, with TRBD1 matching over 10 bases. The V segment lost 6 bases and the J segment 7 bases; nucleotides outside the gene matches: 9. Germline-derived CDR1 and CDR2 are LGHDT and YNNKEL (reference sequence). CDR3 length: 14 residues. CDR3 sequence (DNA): TGTGCCAGCAGTTACCGGGACAGGGGTGGTGAGCAGTACTTC. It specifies CASSYRDRGGEQYF.

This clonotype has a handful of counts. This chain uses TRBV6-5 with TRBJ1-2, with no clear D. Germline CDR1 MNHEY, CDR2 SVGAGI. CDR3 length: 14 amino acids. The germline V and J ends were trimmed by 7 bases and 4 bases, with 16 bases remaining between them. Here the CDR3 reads CASKVGRQTYGYTF. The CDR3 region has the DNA TGTGCCAGCAAGGTGGGCAGGCAGACCTATGGCTACACCTTC.